This TCR beta chain comes out of a study of shared clonotypes between healthy human individuals. Study background: Donors were a couple of women and a few men aged 18 to 49.

The V gene's germline CDR1 is SGDLS and CDR2 YYNGEE. V lost 0 bases and J lost 0, with 7 bases in between. The CDR3 sequence is 15 residues long. Details on this clone: The antigen is unknown.

The run depth of the assay was deep. The assay was immunoSEQ multiplex PCR, and TCRdb's table has in-frame clones only and misses some. This sample has about 2.2 million clones; 93% occur once, and the top ten carry approximately 1.7%. Whole-study findings and limits: The low donor count limited represented genetic and exposure-history diversity.

In the naive CD8 group, cells lacked CD45RO and were positively selected for CCR7, so terminally differentiated effector memory CD45RA+ cells were left out. The study drew all its donors from Caucasian adults living in Nashville, Tennessee. Sequenced input: naive CD8+ T cells from PBMCs. The TCR sequence derives from a man between 18 and 35 years old in good health. Some clones in this sample may be carry-over from other donors' samples. The V call is TRBV9, the J call TRBJ1-3; D is unresolved. CDR3 DNA: TGTGCCAGCAGCGTAGATGTCAGCTCTGGAAACACCATATATTTT. As protein: CASSVDVSSGNTIYF. The whole variable domain, remainder taken from reference TRBV9 and TRBJ1-3, is DSGVTQTPKHLITATGQRVTLRCSPRSGDLSVYWYQQSLDQGLQFLIQYYNGEERAKGNILERFSAQQFPDLHSELNLSSLELGDSALYFCASSVDVSSGNTIYFGEGSWLTVV.